The source of this TCR beta chain is a study of blood T cell repertoires in COVID-19. The Seattle patients joined while their infection was active and were tracked longitudinally afterward. The data were produced by immunoSEQ multiplex PCR, yet TCRdb's version contains in-frame clones alone and is incomplete. The table has roughly 75,000 clones, 65% to 85% seen once; the top ten hold around 13%. The origin of this receptor is a man in his forties or fifties with COVID-19, enrolled during active disease. Sequencing was carried out using peripheral blood.

Written as DNA, the CDR3 is TGTGCCACCAGTGATCCTCGGGGGGAAATCCCCTACGAGCAGTACTTC. It specifies CATSDPRGEIPYEQYF. The rearrangement links TRBV24-1 to TRBJ2-7; 7 positions match TRBD2. V shed 3 bases, J shed 2 bases, and the junction held 9 bases outside the gene matches. Per the germline V gene, CDR1 is KGHDR and CDR2 is SFDVKD. This CDR3 spans 16 amino acids.